The 24 T cell receptor beta chains presented below share a single source sample, sequenced in a study of cytomegalovirus exposure and HLA in healthy donors. PCR was performed using 60 Vbeta and 13 Jbeta primers. Clones were sequenced by immunoSEQ multiplex PCR, and TCRdb holds only the in-frame ones, with some missing. The sample has 70,000 to 95,000 clones, 70% to 90% seen once; the top ten hold 2% to 2.5%. Sequencing was carried out using PBMCs. The receptors originated from a man aged 18 to 29 in good health and CMV-seronegative.

The CDR3 spells CASTDGGAVEKLFF. The CDR3 nucleotides read TGTGCCAGCACCGACGGGGGAGCGGTGGAAAAACTGTTTTTT. V gene TRBV6-1 combines with J gene TRBJ1-4; TRBD1 is a possible D gene (5 bases). Trimming shortened V by 7 bases and J by 8 bases, and 17 bases separated the two germline ends. There are 14 residues in the CDR3. Germline CDR1 MNHNS, CDR2 SASEGT.

The chain links TRBV5-8 to TRBJ1-5; D might be TRBD1 (6 bases). Germline CDR1 reads SGHTS; CDR2 reads YDEGEE. The V gene lost 4 bases and the J gene lost 5 bases, with 16 bases spanning the gap. The CDR3 extends over 15 amino acids. In DNA form, the CDR3 reads TGTGCCAGCAGCATCGGGACATTCGGGCATCAGCCCCAGCATTTT. It encodes CASSIGTFGHQPQHF. The whole variable domain, remainder taken from reference TRBV5-8 and TRBJ1-5, is EAGVTQSPTHLIKTRGQQATLRCSPISGHTSVYWYQQALGLGLQFLLWYDEGEERNRGNFPPRFSGRQFPNYSSELNVNALELEDSALYLCASSIGTFGHQPQHFGDGTRLSIL.

V usage is TRBV30 and J usage is TRBJ1-2; D is unresolved. The germline V and J ends were trimmed by 1 base and 8 bases, with 14 bases remaining between them. Per the germline V gene, CDR1 is GTSNPN and CDR2 is SVGIG (reference sequence). The CDR3 is 13 residues long. CDR3 DNA: TGTGCCTGGAGTGGGTACCTAGACGGGGGCTACACCTTC. This gives the protein CAWSGYLDGGYTF. Combining the CDR3 with reference TRBV30 and TRBJ1-2 gives the whole variable domain SQTIHQWPATLVQPVGSPLSLECTVEGTSNPNLYWYRQAAGRGLQLLFYSVGIGQISSEVPQNLSASRPQDRQFILSSKKLLLSDSGFYLCAWSGYLDGGYTFGSGTRLTVV.

The genes are TRBV5-1 and TRBJ2-3; 8 bases agree with TRBD2. V lost 3 bases and J lost 0; bases outside the gene matches: 12. Germline values: CDR1 SGHRS, CDR2 YFSETQ. This CDR3 spans 18 amino acids. The CDR3 spells CASSSPRQRGSSTDTQYF. CDR3 bases: TGCGCCAGCAGCTCCCCGCGTCAGCGGGGGTCTAGCACAGATACGCAGTATTTT.

This clone was seen more than once but under ten times. J is TRBJ1-1 and V is TRBV5-4; no clear D gene. Germline V gene data show CDR1 as SGHNT and CDR2 as YYREEE (reference sequence). This CDR3 spans 13 amino acids. V lost 4 bases and J 6 bases, leaving 13 bases between the germline ends. The CDR3 DNA reads TGTGCCAGCAGCCGCCAGGTGGTTTCTGAAGCTTTCTTT. This codes for CASSRQVVSEAFF.

The chain is built from TRBV7-9 and TRBJ1-5; D possibly corresponds to TRBD1 (5 bases). This CDR3 is 12 amino acids long. Trimming pared 1 base from V and 11 bases from J, leaving 9 bases between. From germline, CDR1 is SEHNR and CDR2 FQNEAQ (reference sequence). CDR3: CASSLESRAQHF. CDR3 nucleotide sequence: TGTGCCAGCAGCTTAGAGAGCAGGGCCCAGCATTTT.

This clone appeared a single time. The J gene is TRBJ2-4, the V gene TRBV6-5; a weak D match, TRBD1 (6 bases). This CDR3 spans 14 amino acids. V was clipped by 4 bases and J by 2 bases, with 9 bases between them. Germline loops: CDR1 MNHEY, CDR2 SVGAGI. This chain's CDR3 is CASSSQGSKNIQYF. CDR3 nucleotide sequence: TGTGCCAGCAGTTCCCAGGGGTCCAAAAACATTCAGTACTTC.

Notes on this clone: One end of the junction is discordant with germline, which a read error may explain. V usage is TRBV7-9 and J usage is TRBJ2-3, with D maybe TRBD2 (5 bases). Germline V CDR1 and CDR2: SEHNR, FQNEAQ (reference sequence). This CDR3 is built from 17 residues. As DNA, the CDR3 is TGTTCCAGCAGCCGCCCCTGGGCTAGCAGAGACACAGATACGCAGTATTTT. Translating it yields CSSSRPWASRDTDTQYF.

This clone came up a few times. V is TRBV6-5 and J is TRBJ1-4; 8 positions match TRBD1. CDR1 is MNHEY and CDR2 is SVGAGI in the germline V gene. V lost 6 bases and J lost 4; bases outside the gene matches: 1. There are 13 residues in the CDR3. The CDR3: CASRDRVNEKLFF. The CDR3 DNA reads as TGTGCCAGCAGGGACAGGGTTAATGAAAAACTGTTTTTT.

This chain uses TRBV27 with TRBJ1-6, with no clear D. The CDR3 loop spans 13 amino acids. Germline V lookup: CDR1 MNHEY, CDR2 SMNVEV (reference sequence). V shed 6 bases and J shed 9 bases, with 12 bases lying between them. The DNA of the CDR3 is TGTGCCAGCAGAACCTCGCGGGGTTCACCCCTCCACTTT. Amino acid sequence: CASRTSRGSPLHF.

This clone has only a few counts. V is TRBV28 and J is TRBJ2-7; tentative D call: TRBD1 (5 bases). The germline V gene encodes CDR1 MDHEN and CDR2 SYDVKM. The CDR3 contains 13 residues. The V end was cut by 7 bases, the J end by 2 bases, with 12 bases between. In nucleotides, the CDR3 is TGTGCCAGCAACCAGGGCCCTACCTACGAGCAGTACTTC. It specifies CASNQGPTYEQYF.

In this sample, this clone turned up a few times. The rearrangement links TRBV6-5 to TRBJ1-6; 9 bases agree with TRBD1. J lost 7 bases, V lost 3 bases, and 4 bases had no gene match. CDR1 is MNHEY, CDR2 SVGAGI, per germline. There are 15 residues in the CDR3. The CDR3, as DNA: TGTGCCAGCAGTTATTTACAGGGGGCCAATTCACCCCTCCACTTT. Residues: CASSYLQGANSPLHF.

The chain combines TRBV9 with TRBJ1-3, with a weak D call TRBD1 (5 bases). Germline V lookup: CDR1 SGDLS, CDR2 YYNGEE. V was cut by 1 base and J by 0 bases, with 8 bases left in between. CDR3 length: 15 residues. The CDR3 bases are TGTGCCAGCAGCGTACAGGGTTTCTCTGGAAACACCATATATTTT. Translation gives CASSVQGFSGNTIYF.

In its sample, this clone was seen a few times. The rearrangement links TRBV9 to TRBJ2-3, with D perhaps TRBD1 (6 bases). V gave up 3 bases and J gave up 4 bases, with 12 bases separating them. Germline V gene lookup returns CDR1 SGDLS and CDR2 YYNGEE. The CDR3 is 14 amino acids. This CDR3 reads CASSAIRQADTQYF. CDR3 bases: TGTGCCAGCAGCGCGATTCGACAGGCAGATACGCAGTATTTT.

The chain couples TRBV18 to TRBJ1-1; D not resolved. This CDR3 spans 14 amino acids. V lost 1 base and J lost 0, with 6 bases in between. Germline V CDR1 and CDR2: KGHSH, LQKENI. This chain's CDR3 is CASSPREMNTEAFF. The CDR3 nucleotides are TGTGCCAGCTCACCACGGGAGATGAACACTGAAGCTTTCTTT.

A word on this clone: An end of the junction differs from the germline gene, which may be a read error. The V call is TRBV7-9, the J call TRBJ2-7, with D perhaps TRBD2 (6 bases). Germline CDR1 SEHNR, CDR2 FQNEAQ (reference sequence). The CDR3 spans 14 residues. CDR3 protein: CSSSSGLRSYEQYF. The CDR3 DNA reads TGTTCCAGCAGCTCGGGACTCCGCTCCTACGAGCAGTACTTC.

The gene calls are TRBV5-4 and TRBJ1-2; TRBD1 matches 9 bases. V lost 6 bases to trimming and J lost 6 bases; unmatched junction nucleotides: 9. Germline V CDR1 and CDR2: SGHNT, YYREEE (reference sequence). This CDR3 is built from 14 residues. The CDR3 DNA sequence: TGTGCCAGCACCGTGGACAGGGGCTTTGATGGCTACACCTTC. The encoded protein is CASTVDRGFDGYTF.

The J gene is TRBJ1-1, the V gene TRBV6-1; 10 nucleotides match TRBD1. The CDR3 totals 12 residues. V dropped 11 bases and J dropped 5; count of bases not matched to a gene: 5. Germline CDR1 is MNHNS and CDR2 is SASEGT. The CDR3 nucleotides are TGTGCCGGACAGGGGGAATGGACTGAAGCTTTCTTT. Its protein is CAGQGEWTEAFF.

The chain joins TRBV9 to TRBJ1-1; 9 bases align to TRBD1. Germline V gives CDR1 SGDLS, CDR2 YYNGEE. There are 15 residues in the CDR3. V lost 3 bases to trimming and J lost 0 bases; unmatched junction nucleotides: 3. CDR3 bases: TGTGCCAGCAGCGGAGGACAGGGGTTGAACACTGAAGCTTTCTTT. Its protein is CASSGGQGLNTEAFF.

This clone was observed a few times. The gene calls are TRBV5-4 and TRBJ2-2, with TRBD1 identical over 8 bases. Trimming at V came to 1 base and at J to 6 bases, leaving 8 bases not matched to a gene. Germline values: CDR1 SGHNT, CDR2 YYREEE (reference sequence). The CDR3 runs 16 residues. CDR3 loop: CASSLIRGRGPGELFF. CDR3 DNA: TGTGCCAGCAGCTTGATCCGGGGCAGGGGGCCCGGGGAGCTGTTTTTT.

This chain joins TRBV9 and TRBJ2-7; 7 bases line up with TRBD1. The V gene's germline CDR1 is SGDLS and CDR2 YYNGEE. V dropped 0 bases and J dropped 4; count of bases not matched to a gene: 7. The CDR3 covers 15 residues. The CDR3 loop reads CASSVATGVKYEQYF. In DNA, the CDR3 is TGTGCCAGCAGCGTAGCTACAGGGGTGAAATACGAGCAGTACTTC.

This chain joins TRBV19 and TRBJ1-1; D is undetermined. Trimming pared 0 bases from V and 3 bases from J, leaving 17 bases between. Looked up from germline, CDR1 is LNHDA and CDR2 is SQIVND (reference sequence). The CDR3 sequence is 17 residues long. Here the CDR3 DNA reads TGTGCCAGTAGTATAGACAGGTCTCTCGATCGCCACACTGAAGCTTTCTTT. This gives the protein CASSIDRSLDRHTEAFF.

The chain carries TRBV27 and TRBJ1-2, with D maybe TRBD1 (5 bases). CDR1 is MNHEY and CDR2 is SMNVEV in the germline V gene (reference sequence). This CDR3 has 16 residues. Trimming left V 4 bases short and J 2 bases short, with 17 bases between. The CDR3 DNA reads TGTGCCAGCAGTTCAACCTTCAGGACACGCAACTATGGCTACACCTTC. This gives the protein CASSSTFRTRNYGYTF.

V is TRBV6-6 and J is TRBJ2-7; D might be TRBD2 (6 bases). The germline gives CDR1 MNHNY, CDR2 SVGAGI (reference sequence). CDR3 length: 14 residues. V was pared by 8 bases and J by 2 bases, with 16 bases between. CDR3 DNA sequence: TGTGCCAGCGGCGGGGATTTCCAAACCTACGAGCAGTACTTC. Translation gives CASGGDFQTYEQYF.